This T cell receptor beta chain derives from a study of immune evolution from preneoplasia to lung adenocarcinoma. Trimming removed 7 bases from V and 1 base from J; junction bases left unmatched: 23. The CDR3 spans 19 residues. The germline V gene encodes CDR1 SGHRS and CDR2 YFSETQ. TCRdb keeps only in-frame clones here, not all; method: immunoSEQ multiplex PCR. The repertoire holds some 7,800 clones, about four fifths seen once, with about 8% in the top ten. Resections took place in Japan or China from the mid-2010s to the late 2010s. This clone has a single count. Sequencing used FFPE adjacent normal lung tissue. The V call is TRBV5-1, the J call TRBJ2-7; 7 bases map to TRBD1. The sequence came from a person aged 60-80 years with lung adenocarcinoma. Here the CDR3 reads CASRRYWTGASVQSYEQYF. The CDR3 DNA is TGCGCCAGCCGCCGCTACTGGACAGGAGCCTCCGTCCAATCCTACGAGCAGTACTTC.